These 21 T cell receptor beta chains were sequenced from one sample in a study of T-cell reconstitution after alpha-beta-depleted transplantation in children (dated by TCRdb to 2016 to 2017). Library generation was performed with PCR. TCRdb names Illumina HiSeq 2500 as the instrument used. TCR library preparation used molecular barcoding, with unique molecular identifiers applied to normalize quantification of the TCRbeta repertoire. TCRdb reprocessed the public reads (quality trimming at Q25 with fastp, clone calling with MiXCR) and kept in-frame beta chains. Every distinct CDR3 protein forms one entry, paired with its most common genes and DNA. The sample table holds 70,000 to 100,000 distinct CDR3 sequences, of which approximately 12% were seen once. Of the sample, approximately 15% is held by the ten largest clones. The input for sequencing was PBMCs from the stem cell graft donor, taken from the stem cell graft. Receptors originate from a human donor who donated a stem cell graft to a child with inherited bone marrow failure.

In its sample, this clonotype was seen many times. CDR3 amino acids: CASSLDPGQNTEAFF. CDR3 nucleotides: TGCGCCAGCAGCTTGGACCCGGGACAGAACACTGAAGCTTTCTTT. V is TRBV5-1 and J is TRBJ1-1; D may be TRBD1 (6 bases). This CDR3 spans 15 amino acids. V lost 0 bases and J lost 1, with 10 bases in between. Germline V CDR1 and CDR2: SGHRS, YFSETQ.

This clonotype showed up many times. The chain recombines TRBV4-3 with TRBJ1-2; 7 nucleotides line up with TRBD1. CDR1 and CDR2 from the germline V gene are LGHNA and YSLEER. Trimming took 1 base from V and 1 from J; bases not matched to a gene: 3. The CDR3 is made up of 15 amino acids. This CDR3 is CASSQARDSNYGYTF. The CDR3 DNA reads as TGCGCCAGCAGCCAAGCACGGGACAGTAACTATGGCTACACCTTC.

This clonotype was detected ten times or more. This chain uses TRBV9 with TRBJ2-5, with TRBD2 matching 8 bases. Trimming at V came to 1 base and at J to 4 bases, leaving 9 bases not matched to a gene. The CDR3 runs to 16 residues. Per germline, CDR1 SGDLS and CDR2 YYNGEE. The CDR3 region has the DNA TGTGCCAGCAGCGTACTTTCGGGGGGGGGCTCAGAGACCCAGTACTTC. Its translation: CASSVLSGGGSETQYF.

This clonotype came up many times. The chain uses TRBV12-3 or TRBV12-4 and TRBJ1-3; the D is unclear. The CDR3 is 13 residues long. V was clipped by 7 bases and J by 4 bases, with 11 bases between them. CDR3 nucleotide sequence: TGTGCCAGCACCCCGGCGGTCGGAAACACCATATATTTT. It is translated as CASTPAVGNTIYF.

The rearrangement uses TRBV6-5 and TRBJ2-2; 8 positions agree with TRBD1. Trimming removed 1 base from V and 7 bases from J; junction bases left unmatched: 2. Germline assignment: CDR1 MNHEY and CDR2 SVGAGI. The CDR3 totals 14 residues. This CDR3 is CASSYYRGYGELFF. For the CDR3, the DNA is TGTGCCAGCAGTTACTACAGGGGGTACGGGGAGCTGTTTTTT.

This clonotype was found many times. The chain employs TRBV20-1 and TRBJ1-4, with D unresolved. This CDR3 region has 11 residues. The V gene's germline CDR1 is DFQATT and CDR2 SNEGSKA (reference sequence). Deletions cut 6 bases from V and 5 bases from J, with 7 bases between. The CDR3 coding sequence is TGCAGTGCCGAGACGAATGAAAAACTGTTTTTT. Its protein product is CSAETNEKLFF.

This clonotype was observed at least ten times. This sequence joins TRBV7-9 and TRBJ2-7; no clear D. The CDR3 runs 12 residues. Germline assignment: CDR1 SEHNR and CDR2 FQNEAQ (reference sequence). The V gene lost 3 bases and the J gene lost 2 bases, with 5 bases spanning the gap. In DNA form, the CDR3 reads TGTGCCAGCAGCTTCGGTACCTACGAGCAGTACTTC. Amino acid sequence: CASSFGTYEQYF.

This clonotype was observed at least ten times. The chain couples TRBV11-2 to TRBJ1-1; TRBD1 is a possible D gene (5 bases). Trimming cost V 5 bases and J 4 bases, with 23 bases left between them. This CDR3 is built from 17 residues. CDR1 SGHAT and CDR2 FQNNGV come from the germline V gene. CDR3 amino acids: CASSPKSVGTVITEAFF. In nucleotides, the CDR3 is TGTGCCAGCAGCCCCAAGTCCGTAGGGACGGTTATCACTGAAGCTTTCTTT.

In its sample, this clonotype was seen once. The chain combines TRBV7-9 with TRBJ1-1; D is ambiguous. This CDR3 is 17 amino acids long. Germline CDR1 is SEHNR and CDR2 is FQNEAQ (reference sequence). V was cut by 1 base and J by 0 bases, with 15 bases left in between. The CDR3, as DNA: TGTGCCAGCAGCTTAGGGCTAACGGTAGACATGAACACTGAAGCTTTCTTT. Protein product: CASSLGLTVDMNTEAFF.

This clonotype was seen repeatedly, ten times or more. The gene calls are TRBV24-1 and TRBJ2-3, with a weak D call TRBD1 (5 bases). Per germline, CDR1 KGHDR and CDR2 SFDVKD. With 5 bases removed from V and 4 bases from J, the gap between germline ends came to 27 bases. CDR3 size: 19 residues. The chain's CDR3 is CATSAATTGPRVTADTQYF. The CDR3 DNA follows: TGTGCCACCAGTGCCGCTACTACGGGCCCTAGGGTGACAGCAGATACGCAGTATTTT.

Regarding this clonotype: One end of the junction varies from germline; a read error may be responsible. The gene calls are TRBV7-6 and TRBJ2-2; 9 bases are a match to TRBD1. Germline CDR1 reads SGHVS; CDR2 reads FNYEAQ. The CDR3 has 15 residues. This chain's CDR3 is CASSLTGGETGDLFF. The CDR3 DNA follows: TGTGCCAGCAGCTTGACAGGGGGGGAAACCGGGGACCTGTTTTTT.

This clonotype was detected many times. CDR3 protein: CATKDRGNTEAFF. As DNA, the CDR3 is TGTGCCACCAAGGACAGGGGGAACACTGAAGCTTTCTTT. The rearrangement links TRBV12-3 or TRBV12-4 to TRBJ1-1; 9 bases match TRBD1. V gave up 10 bases and J gave up 1 base; unmatched junction bases: 4. CDR3 size: 13 residues.

The table lists this clonotype with a count of one. The V gene is TRBV18, the J gene TRBJ1-2, with D unclear. The CDR3 totals 15 residues. V shed 4 bases and J shed 4 bases, with 16 bases lying between them. Germline V lookup: CDR1 KGHSH, CDR2 LQKENI. The CDR3 spells CASSRSYRTLYGYTF. The CDR3 region has the DNA TGTGCCAGCTCACGGTCGTACAGAACACTCTATGGCTACACCTTC.

This clonotype has ten or more counts. This chain connects TRBV20-1 to TRBJ1-1; TRBD1 might be the D (6 bases). This CDR3 has 14 residues. CDR1 and CDR2 (germline): DFQATT, SNEGSKA (reference sequence). The V end was cut by 3 bases, the J end by 4 bases, with 15 bases between. The CDR3 protein is CSASKGGEGTEAFF. CDR3 nucleotides: TGCAGTGCTAGTAAGGGGGGAGAAGGCACTGAAGCTTTCTTT.

This clonotype was found a few times. CDR3 DNA: TGCAGTGCTTCACTAGCGGGAGGGTACAATGAGCAGTTCTTC. This encodes CSASLAGGYNEQFF. This chain connects TRBV20-1 to TRBJ2-1, with 13 bases matching TRBD2. V lost 5 bases and J lost 4; bases outside the gene matches: 2. CDR1 is DFQATT and CDR2 is SNEGSKA in the germline V gene (reference sequence). CDR3 size: 14 residues.

This clonotype was counted at least ten times. The chain has TRBV4-3 and TRBJ1-1, with unresolved D. Germline CDR1 LGHNA, CDR2 YSLEER. V was clipped by 0 bases and J by 6 bases, with 14 bases between them. This CDR3 has 15 residues. The CDR3, as DNA: TGCGCCAGCAGCCAAGATCTTGGGGTATACGCTGAAGCTTTCTTT. Its translation is CASSQDLGVYAEAFF.

This clonotype was recorded at least ten times. This chain joins TRBV5-1 and TRBJ2-2, with TRBD2 as a possible D gene (6 bases). Germline V gene lookup returns CDR1 SGHRS and CDR2 YFSETQ. CDR3 length: 16 residues. Trimming took 0 bases from V and 0 from J, leaving 9 bases between them. CDR3 DNA: TGCGCCAGCAGCTTGGGCTGGGGGGCGAACACCGGGGAGCTGTTTTTT. Translated, it gives CASSLGWGANTGELFF.

This clonotype was seen at least ten times. J is TRBJ2-7 and V is TRBV5-1; D is possibly TRBD1 (6 bases). V gave up 0 bases and J gave up 0 bases, with 19 bases separating them. CDR1 is SGHRS and CDR2 is YFSETQ in the germline V gene. This CDR3 region has 18 residues. The CDR3 DNA follows: TGCGCCAGCAGCTTGGCTAGGGGTGGGGGCTTTAGCTCCTACGAGCAGTACTTC. Its translation is CASSLARGGGFSSYEQYF.

This clonotype was counted many times. V usage is TRBV20-1 and J usage is TRBJ2-1; 9 nucleotides agree with TRBD2. The V gene end was trimmed by 1 base and the J gene end by 2 bases; junction bases not matched to a gene: 6. This CDR3 has 16 residues. Germline assignment: CDR1 DFQATT and CDR2 SNEGSKA (reference sequence). The CDR3 reads CSARVAGAKTYNEQFF. The DNA for the CDR3 is TGCAGTGCTAGAGTAGCGGGGGCCAAAACCTACAATGAGCAGTTCTTC.

This clonotype came up many times. CDR3 nucleotides: TGTGCCAGCAGCTTAGGGACCCCCCGGGAGCCCCAGCATTTT. Amino acid sequence: CASSLGTPREPQHF. This chain joins TRBV7-2 and TRBJ1-5, with no clear D. Trimming removed 1 base from V and 8 bases from J, with 12 bases in between. Germline loops: CDR1 SGHTA, CDR2 FQGNSA. CDR3 size: 14 residues.

The sample holds many counts of this clonotype. This rearrangement joins TRBV6-1 to TRBJ2-1, with D possibly matching TRBD1 (5 bases). Trimming cost V 2 bases and J 8 bases, with 19 bases left between them. Germline CDR1 and CDR2: MNHNS and SASEGT. The CDR3 is 16 amino acids. For the CDR3, the DNA is TGTGCCAGCAGTGAAAGGTCGCAGGGTGATGGATATGAGCAGTTCTTC. Protein sequence: CASSERSQGDGYEQFF.